Each of the 6 T cell receptor beta chains below was sequenced from the same sample in a study of a mutant IDH1 vaccine in newly diagnosed glioma. Clones were read by immunoSEQ multiplex PCR, and TCRdb kept only the in-frame ones, dropping some. The sample lists under 70,000 clones, 80% to 90% occurring once. These receptors are not linked to any known antigen. Time point meaning: week 5, during vaccination. One vaccine dose held 300 ug of mutant IDH1 20-mer peptide and came with topical imiquimod. The sample in question was PBMCs, obtained from a glioma patient whose treatment included an IDH1 peptide vaccine. The source is a woman aged 45-59 years with glioma.

The chain links TRBV2 to TRBJ1-2, with D possibly being TRBD1 (5 bases). The length of the CDR3 is 13 residues. V was clipped by 7 bases and J by 4 bases, with 13 bases between them. Germline V gene lookup returns CDR1 SNHLY and CDR2 FYNNEI. The CDR3 DNA reads as TGTGCCAGCACACGGGGGGAGCTCTATGGCTACACCTTC. It specifies CASTRGELYGYTF.

The V gene is TRBV30, the J gene TRBJ1-6, with D uncertain. This CDR3 has 18 residues. From germline, CDR1 is GTSNPN and CDR2 SVGIG (reference sequence). Here the CDR3 reads CAPVVPPEGSSYNSPLHF. The CDR3 DNA sequence: TGTGCTCCTGTCGTACCCCCTGAAGGGAGCTCCTATAATTCACCCCTCCACTTT.

The rearrangement joins TRBV19 to TRBJ2-4, with TRBD1 identical over 9 bases. This CDR3 spans 14 amino acids. Germline V gene lookup returns CDR1 LNHDA and CDR2 SQIVND (reference sequence). The junction had 7 bases not matched to a gene; V was cut back by 7 bases and J by 6 bases. The CDR3 loop is CASNPDRGGNIQYF. In nucleotides, the CDR3 is TGTGCCAGTAACCCGGACAGGGGAGGAAACATTCAGTACTTC. The variable domain in full, completed from reference TRBV19 and TRBJ2-4, reads DGGITQSPKYLFRKEGQNVTLSCEQNLNHDAMYWYRQDPGQGLRLIYYSQIVNDFQKGDIAEGYSVSREKKESFPLTVTSAQKNPTAFYLCASNPDRGGNIQYFGAGTRLSVL.

CDR3 in DNA: TGTGCCAGCAGTCCCCAGGAGTGGAATTCACCCCTCCACTTT. Translating it yields CASSPQEWNSPLHF. This chain uses TRBV27 with TRBJ1-6; no reliable D call. V dropped 5 bases and J dropped 7 bases, with 12 bases sitting between them. Germline V gene sequence: CDR1 MNHEY, CDR2 SMNVEV (reference sequence). This CDR3 comprises 14 residues.

The chain has TRBV11-3 and TRBJ1-2; possibly TRBD1 for D (5 bases). The CDR3 is 15 residues long. CDR1 and CDR2 from the germline V gene are SGHNT and YENEEA. V was shortened by 1 base and J by 2 bases, with 11 bases between the two germline ends. The CDR3 nucleotides are TGTGCCAGCAGCTTAGTATCCACAGGCAACTATGGCTACACCTTC. Translated: CASSLVSTGNYGYTF.

This chain connects TRBV7-8 to TRBJ2-7; 8 nucleotides match TRBD1. Germline-derived CDR1 and CDR2 are SGHVS and FQNEAQ. This CDR3 is built from 15 residues. The V segment lost 1 base and the J segment 3 bases; nucleotides outside the gene matches: 5. DNA of the CDR3: TGTGCCAGCAGCTTAGGATCTGGACAGGGCTACGAGCAGTACTTC. As protein: CASSLGSGQGYEQYF.